Each of the 26 T cell receptor beta chains below was sequenced from the same sample in a study of shared clonotypes between healthy human individuals (dated by TCRdb to between 2020 and 2021). Preparation of the library involved the immunoSEQ multiplex PCR assay. TCRdb limited this immuneACCESS table to in-frame rearrangements with V and J called. A share of clones is missing; checked studies link under half to unresolved V genes, and the rest is unexplained. The sample table lists millions of clones, roughly 92% of them with a count of one. The ten most abundant clones make up 0.13% to 0.15% of the sample. Sequencing used naive CD4+ T cells sorted from blood. The cell subset or site label of this sample denotes: CD45RA+ positively selected. The receptors derive from a man between 18 and 35 years old in good health.

V gene TRBV29-1 combines with J gene TRBJ2-2; TRBD1 is a possible D gene (6 bases). Per the germline V gene, CDR1 is SQVTM and CDR2 is ANQGSEA. The CDR3 consists of 14 residues. Trimming left V 0 bases short and J 6 bases short, with 11 bases between. The CDR3 reads CSVEDYREAGELFF. The CDR3 region has the DNA TGCAGCGTTGAAGACTACAGGGAAGCCGGGGAGCTGTTTTTT.

This rearrangement joins TRBV5-8 to TRBJ2-3; 9 bases match TRBD2. Germline CDR1 and CDR2: SGHTS and YDEGEE. The CDR3 runs to 16 residues. V was clipped by 4 bases and J by 2 bases; unmatched bases: 8. The CDR3 coding sequence is TGTGCCAGCAGCGCCGTAGCGGGAGTTCCCACAGATACGCAGTATTTT. It specifies CASSAVAGVPTDTQYF.

This clone turned up a few times. This specimen includes other DNA sequences encoding the same CDR3. The chain has TRBV6-5 and TRBJ1-1; D is perhaps TRBD1 (5 bases). The length of the CDR3 is 13 residues. Looked up from germline, CDR1 is MNHEY and CDR2 is SVGAGI. V lost 6 bases and J lost 1, with 9 bases in between. Written as DNA, the CDR3 is TGTGCCAGCAGGGCCCAGGGGAACACTGAAGCTTTCTTT. Protein: CASRAQGNTEAFF.

The rearrangement uses TRBV2 and TRBJ2-1; TRBD1 is a possible D gene (6 bases). Trimming took 0 bases from V and 4 from J, leaving 10 bases between them. Germline-derived CDR1 and CDR2 are SNHLY and FYNNEI. This CDR3 has 15 amino acids. The CDR3, as DNA: TGTGCCAGCAGTGAAGCGGGGGCCCGATACAATGAGCAGTTCTTC. Residues: CASSEAGARYNEQFF.

This clone was counted a single time. V usage is TRBV10-2 and J usage is TRBJ1-5, with 9 nucleotides matching TRBD1. Unmatched junction bases numbered 3, after V lost 3 bases and J lost 6 bases. The CDR3 is 14 residues long. CDR1 is WSHSY and CDR2 is SAAADI in the germline V gene. CDR3 sequence reads: CASSETGGIQPQHF. CDR3 bases: TGCGCCAGCAGTGAAACAGGGGGCATTCAGCCCCAGCATTTT.

J is TRBJ1-5 and V is TRBV5-3; D call uncertain. TRBV5-3 is marked as an open reading frame, function uncertain. Trimming pared 3 bases from V and 0 bases from J, leaving 19 bases between. The CDR3 has 18 residues. In nucleotides, the CDR3 is TGTGCCAGAAGCTCCTTGTTGTGGCTAGATCATAGCAATCAGCCCCAGCATTTT. This gives the protein CARSSLLWLDHSNQPQHF.

This chain joins TRBV28 and TRBJ2-7; 8 nucleotides line up with TRBD1. CDR1 MDHEN and CDR2 SYDVKM come from the germline V gene. The CDR3 sequence is 16 residues long. With 2 bases clipped from V and 3 bases from J, the junction kept 9 bases outside the gene matches. CDR3 DNA sequence: TGTGCCAGCAGTTTAGGAGGACAGGGCCCATACTACGAGCAGTACTTC. This gives the protein CASSLGGQGPYYEQYF.

With regard to this clone: This specimen includes other DNA sequences encoding the same CDR3. The chain carries TRBV5-1 and TRBJ2-7; 7 bases match TRBD1. CDR1 and CDR2 from the germline V gene are SGHRS and YFSETQ. Trimming took 4 bases from V and 0 from J; bases not matched to a gene: 7. This CDR3 is built from 15 residues. CDR3 DNA sequence: TGCGCCAGCAGCCCCAGACAGGGTAGCTCCTACGAGCAGTACTTC. Translating it yields CASSPRQGSSYEQYF.

CDR3 bases: TGTGCCAGTAGTACCGGACTAGCGGGAGGGCCGTGGAATGAGCAGTTCTTC. Translating gives CASSTGLAGGPWNEQFF. V is TRBV19 and J is TRBJ2-1, with TRBD2 matching over 15 bases. Germline V gives CDR1 LNHDA, CDR2 SQIVND (reference sequence). The V and J ends lost 4 bases and 7 bases, in that order; junction bases with no gene match: 8. The CDR3 length is 17 residues.

CDR3 amino acids: CASSLADLTDTQYF. CDR3 nucleotide sequence: TGCGCCAGCAGCTTGGCAGACCTCACAGATACGCAGTATTTT. The chain couples TRBV5-1 to TRBJ2-3; D is uncertain. V shed 0 bases and J shed 2 bases, with 7 bases lying between them. This CDR3 comprises 14 residues. The germline V gene has CDR1 SGHRS and CDR2 YFSETQ.

This clone was seen once. The chain links TRBV10-1 to TRBJ2-2; D remains ambiguous. The CDR3 loop spans 14 amino acids. Trimming took off 6 bases at V and 4 bases at J, with 12 bases between the two ends. Germline V gives CDR1 WNHNN, CDR2 SYGVQD (reference sequence). CDR3 sequence: CASRELESTGELFF. In DNA form, the CDR3 reads TGCGCCAGCAGAGAACTGGAGTCCACCGGGGAGCTGTTTTTT.

The chain joins TRBV4-2 to TRBJ2-3; D might be TRBD1 or TRBD2, each matching 5 bases. Trimming cost V 0 bases and J 4 bases, with 20 bases left between them. The germline V gene encodes CDR1 LGHNA and CDR2 YNFKEQ. This CDR3 contains 18 residues. The CDR3 loop is CASSQDATGAGVSDTQYF. CDR3 DNA: TGTGCCAGCAGCCAAGATGCCACCGGGGCCGGGGTGTCAGATACGCAGTATTTT.

The chain links TRBV19 to TRBJ2-1; TRBD1 might be the D (6 bases). Looked up from germline, CDR1 is LNHDA and CDR2 is SQIVND (reference sequence). V lost 5 bases and J lost 1, with 15 bases in between. This CDR3 spans 16 amino acids. The CDR3 reads CASSSSTGISYNEQFF. The CDR3 DNA reads TGTGCCAGTAGTTCCTCGACAGGCATATCCTACAATGAGCAGTTCTTC.

Remarks on this clone: Other DNA variants within this sample encode the same CDR3. This chain joins TRBV5-1 and TRBJ2-6; 9 positions agree with TRBD1. The CDR3 is 17 residues long. Unmatched junction bases numbered 4, after V lost 3 bases and J lost 0 bases. Germline-derived CDR1 and CDR2 are SGHRS and YFSETQ. The CDR3 bases are TGCGCCAGCAGCTCAGGGACAGGGAACTCTGGGGCCAACGTCCTGACTTTC. Residues: CASSSGTGNSGANVLTF.

This chain uses TRBV7-9 with TRBJ1-2; D ambiguous. CDR1 is SEHNR, CDR2 FQNEAQ, per germline (reference sequence). The CDR3 consists of 13 residues. V was shortened by 5 bases and J by 8 bases, with 15 bases between the two germline ends. The CDR3 reads CASSAEDAGGYTF. Here the CDR3 DNA reads TGTGCCAGCAGCGCCGAGGATGCGGGGGGCTACACCTTC.

The chain combines TRBV5-6 with TRBJ2-7; possible D gene TRBD1, 5 bases. The length of the CDR3 is 16 residues. V was cut by 1 base and J by 3 bases, with 17 bases left in between. The germline gives CDR1 SGHDT, CDR2 YYEEEE. The CDR3 protein is CASSLFGQGSFYEQYF. The CDR3 nucleotides are TGTGCCAGCAGCTTGTTTGGGCAGGGAAGTTTCTACGAGCAGTACTTC.

This chain uses TRBV2 with TRBJ2-7, with TRBD1 matching over 8 bases. Germline CDR1 and CDR2: SNHLY and FYNNEI. There are 15 residues in the CDR3. Trimming cost V 6 bases and J 3 bases; bases outside gene matches: 10. The CDR3 region is CASSEVPGQVYEQYF. CDR3 nucleotide sequence: TGTGCCAGCAGCGAGGTCCCGGGACAGGTCTACGAGCAGTACTTC.

V gene TRBV27 combines with J gene TRBJ1-6, with D maybe TRBD1 (6 bases). V was pared by 5 bases and J by 7 bases, with 15 bases between. This CDR3 has 15 amino acids. Germline CDR1 MNHEY, CDR2 SMNVEV (reference sequence). The CDR3 DNA is TGTGCCAGCAGTGCCCTGGGAGGGGGAAATTCACCCCTCCACTTT. It specifies CASSALGGGNSPLHF.

The gene calls are TRBV5-4 and TRBJ2-7; D is perhaps TRBD1 (6 bases). The CDR3 has 14 residues. Germline assignment: CDR1 SGHNT and CDR2 YYREEE (reference sequence). V lost 0 bases, J lost 5 bases, and 12 bases lay in between. The CDR3 region is CASSLAFAGDEQYF. CDR3 coding DNA: TGTGCCAGCAGCTTGGCCTTTGCAGGGGACGAGCAGTACTTC.

The chain couples TRBV7-2 to TRBJ2-1; no clear D. The length of the CDR3 is 15 residues. Germline CDR1 and CDR2: SGHTA and FQGNSA. V was shortened by 4 bases and J by 0 bases, with 10 bases between the two germline ends. The CDR3, as DNA: TGTGCCAGCAGCTCCCACTATGGCTCCTACAATGAGCAGTTCTTC. It translates to CASSSHYGSYNEQFF.

This rearrangement joins TRBV7-2 to TRBJ2-3, with TRBD2 matching 7 bases. The trim removed 4 bases at V and 2 bases at J, leaving 12 bases unmatched. The V gene's germline CDR1 is SGHTA and CDR2 FQGNSA. The CDR3 runs 17 residues. The CDR3 nucleotides are TGTGCCAGCAGCTCCCGACTAGCTCAAAGGGACACAGATACGCAGTATTTT. This codes for CASSSRLAQRDTDTQYF.

The rearrangement joins TRBV10-3 to TRBJ1-1; no definite D call. CDR1 is ENHRY and CDR2 is SYGVKD in the germline V gene. The germline V and J ends were trimmed by 10 bases and 1 base, with 10 bases remaining between them. The CDR3 runs to 12 residues. CDR3 in DNA: TGTGCCAGTCAATGGGGGAACACTGAAGCTTTCTTT. Translating gives CASQWGNTEAFF.

V usage is TRBV19 and J usage is TRBJ1-2; D is unresolved. With 3 bases removed from V and 4 bases from J, the gap between germline ends came to 12 bases. From germline, CDR1 is LNHDA and CDR2 SQIVND (reference sequence). This CDR3 region has 14 residues. The CDR3 nucleotides read TGTGCCAGTAGTATTCTCCAGCGACCCTATGGCTACACCTTC. Translating it yields CASSILQRPYGYTF.

For this clone: In the same sample, other DNA sequences code for this CDR3. The chain couples TRBV29-1 to TRBJ2-7; 10 bases are a match to TRBD1. The length of the CDR3 is 12 residues. The V gene end was trimmed by 4 bases and the J gene end by 7 bases; junction bases not matched to a gene: 4. From germline, CDR1 is SQVTM and CDR2 ANQGSEA. CDR3 bases: TGCAGCGTTGGACAGGGGGCCGGGGAGCAGTACTTC. Amino acid sequence: CSVGQGAGEQYF.

The CDR3 nucleotides are TGTGCCAGCAGCTTATGGGGTGCCGAAAACATTCAGTACTTC. This translates into CASSLWGAENIQYF. The genes are TRBV7-2 and TRBJ2-4; D unclear. V lost 2 bases, J lost 5 bases, and 10 bases lay in between. The CDR3 loop spans 14 amino acids. The germline gives CDR1 SGHTA, CDR2 FQGNSA.

The V call is TRBV10-3, the J call TRBJ2-7, with 8 bases identical to TRBD1. This CDR3 comprises 13 residues. V shed 4 bases and J 5 bases; nucleotides not matched to a gene: 4. Germline CDR1 is ENHRY and CDR2 is SYGVKD. CDR3 sequence reads: CAISGTGSNEQYF. CDR3 in DNA: TGTGCCATCAGTGGGACAGGGTCCAACGAGCAGTACTTC.